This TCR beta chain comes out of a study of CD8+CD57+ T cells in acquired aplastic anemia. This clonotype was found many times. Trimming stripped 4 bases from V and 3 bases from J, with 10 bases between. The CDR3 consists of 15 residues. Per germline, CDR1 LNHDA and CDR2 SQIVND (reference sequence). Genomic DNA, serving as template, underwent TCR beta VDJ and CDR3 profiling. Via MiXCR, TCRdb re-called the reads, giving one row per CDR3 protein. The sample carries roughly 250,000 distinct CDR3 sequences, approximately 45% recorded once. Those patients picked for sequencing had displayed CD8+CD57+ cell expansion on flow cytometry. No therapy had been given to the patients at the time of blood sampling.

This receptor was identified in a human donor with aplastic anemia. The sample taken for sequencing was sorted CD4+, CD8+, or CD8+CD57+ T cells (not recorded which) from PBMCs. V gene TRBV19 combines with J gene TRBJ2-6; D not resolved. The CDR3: CASSTLQDGANVLTF. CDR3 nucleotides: TGTGCCAGTAGTACGCTCCAGGATGGGGCCAACGTCCTGACTTTC.